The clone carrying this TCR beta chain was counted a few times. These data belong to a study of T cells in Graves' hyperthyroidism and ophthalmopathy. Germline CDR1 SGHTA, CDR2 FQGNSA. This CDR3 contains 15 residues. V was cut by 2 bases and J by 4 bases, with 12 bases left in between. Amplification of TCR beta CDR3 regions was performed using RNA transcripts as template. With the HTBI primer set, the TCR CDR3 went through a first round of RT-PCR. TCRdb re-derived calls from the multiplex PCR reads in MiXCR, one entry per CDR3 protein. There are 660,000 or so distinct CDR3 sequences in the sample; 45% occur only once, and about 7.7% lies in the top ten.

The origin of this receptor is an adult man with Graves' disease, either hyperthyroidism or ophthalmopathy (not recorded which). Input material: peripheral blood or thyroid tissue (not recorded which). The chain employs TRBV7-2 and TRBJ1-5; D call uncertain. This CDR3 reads CASSLKSWGNQPQHF. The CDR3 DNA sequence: TGTGCCAGCAGCTTAAAGTCATGGGGTAATCAGCCCCAGCATTTT.